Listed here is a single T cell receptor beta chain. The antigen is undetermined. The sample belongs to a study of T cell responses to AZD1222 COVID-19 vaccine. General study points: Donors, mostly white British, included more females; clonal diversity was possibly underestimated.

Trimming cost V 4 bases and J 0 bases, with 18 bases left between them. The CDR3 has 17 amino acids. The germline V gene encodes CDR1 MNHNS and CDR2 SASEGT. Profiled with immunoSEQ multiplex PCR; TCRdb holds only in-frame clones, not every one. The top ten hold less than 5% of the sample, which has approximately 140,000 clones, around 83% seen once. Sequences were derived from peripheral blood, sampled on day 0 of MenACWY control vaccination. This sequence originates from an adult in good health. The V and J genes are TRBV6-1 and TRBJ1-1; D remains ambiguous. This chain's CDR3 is CASSVPARARMNTEAFF. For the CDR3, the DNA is TGTGCCAGCAGTGTGCCCGCTCGCGCCCGGATGAACACTGAAGCTTTCTTT.